The rows below give T cell receptor beta chains drawn from one sample of a study of Graves' ophthalmopathy and Graves' hyperthyroidism. TCRdb called the multiplex PCR reads again in MiXCR, with one record for every CDR3 protein. The sample records some 360,000 distinct CDR3 sequences, about 17% being singletons. Input material: peripheral blood. Receptors originate from an adult woman with stable Graves' hyperthyroidism. Each CDR3 is given without its conserved first and last residue.

v_call	j_call	cdr3_aa
TRBV28	TRBJ2-7	ASSRGTGRHEQY
TRBV29-1	TRBJ1-1	SVGQGNTEAF
TRBV2	TRBJ1-1	ASSERVVNTEAF
TRBV10-3	TRBJ2-7	AISEGLAGHYEQY
TRBV3-1	TRBJ2-7	ASSRAGGPSEQY
TRBV12-5	TRBJ2-2	ASGLGQGARRELF
TRBV6-5	TRBJ2-7	ASSYCKASGGCEQY
TRBV20-1	TRBJ2-4	SARGQGRVAKNIQY
TRBV6-2/TRBV6-3	TRBJ2-5	ASNSGPGRDGRETQY
TRBV6-1	TRBJ2-2	ASWGFNTGELF
TRBV6-2/TRBV6-3	TRBJ2-7	ASSPHGVEGEQY
TRBV6-1	TRBJ1-2	ASSQAQGRGGYT
TRBV7-2	TRBJ1-6	ASSLGAGVNSPLH
TRBV6-5	TRBJ2-2	ASSYWAGGSTGELF
TRBV6-5	TRBJ1-1	ASSYRTGLGGNTEAF
TRBV6-2/TRBV6-3	TRBJ1-2	ASRDTLNYGYT
TRBV6-2/TRBV6-3	TRBJ2-7	ASGLAGGPQASEQY
TRBV2	TRBJ1-5	ASSEVQGSQPQH
TRBV6-1	TRBJ2-7	ASRDSLSYEQY
TRBV6-5	TRBJ2-7	ASSYDRYYSYEQY
TRBV7-9	TRBJ1-1	ASSLGGPVDNTEAF
TRBV28	TRBJ1-5	ASSFLRGDNQPQH
TRBV3-1	TRBJ1-1	ASNDRGRDTEAF
TRBV10-3	TRBJ1-1	AISPTPGEAF
TRBV30	TRBJ1-2	AWSVQGANYGYT
TRBV6-5	TRBJ1-1	ASSYSGGQLGF
TRBV30	TRBJ2-2	AWSGGDRSTGSTGELF
TRBV9	TRBJ1-2	ASSDLGQPYGYT
TRBV3-1	TRBJ2-7	ASRRGGESYEQY
TRBV7-2	TRBJ1-1	ASSFRSADTEAF
TRBV20-1	TRBJ2-2	SARQGSANTGELF
TRBV6-1	TRBJ1-1	ASSASTDTEAF
TRBV28	TRBJ2-7	ASSPRQGWAYEQY
TRBV28	TRBJ2-4	ASSSPLTDRAKNIQY
TRBV19	TRBJ1-1	ASSIQGVPGNTEAF
TRBV4-2	TRBJ2-5	ASSGLGGMETQY
TRBV20-1	TRBJ2-7	SAKGQGWNEQY
TRBV19	TRBJ2-7	ASSMFQHYEQY
TRBV3-1	TRBJ1-1	ASSQGPGFLTEAF
TRBV5-1	TRBJ1-1	ASSLVPRGTEAF
TRBV4-3	TRBJ2-5	ASSQDFGAQETQY